This T cell receptor (beta chain) was sequenced during a study of control samples from healthy donors and cancer patients. The CDR3 length is 13 residues. Trimming shortened V by 7 bases and J by 2 bases, and 15 bases separated the two germline ends. The V gene's germline CDR1 is GTSNPN and CDR2 SVGIG (reference sequence). Generated by immunoSEQ multiplex PCR, the TCRdb table keeps only in-frame clones and is missing some. This table holds roughly 180,000 clones, just over 90% found once. Material: blood. This receptor was obtained from a woman aged 60-75 years in good health. The chain joins TRBV30 to TRBJ2-7; the D call may be TRBD1 or TRBD2 (5 bases each). For the CDR3, the DNA is TGTGCCTTGGGACCTCCAAACGCCTACGAGCAGTACTTC. This gives the protein CALGPPNAYEQYF.